The 27 T cell receptor beta chains reported below all come from one sample, sequenced in a study of blood T cell repertoires in COVID-19. The protocol was immunoSEQ multiplex PCR, while the TCRdb copy is restricted to in-frame clones and leaves out a portion. The sample consists of some 140,000 clones, less than 85% of them appearing once. The sequenced sample was peripheral blood. The receptors come from a woman of 80 years or more with acute or convalescent COVID-19.

This chain connects TRBV5-4 to TRBJ2-2; tentatively, D is TRBD2 (6 bases). CDR3 length: 16 amino acids. Between the trimmed V and J ends, which lost 4 bases and 3 bases, there was a span of 16 bases. Germline CDR1 reads SGHNT; CDR2 reads YYREEE (reference sequence). CDR3 residues: CASSPSGGDYTGELFF. In DNA, the CDR3 is TGTGCCAGCAGCCCGTCTGGCGGGGACTACACCGGGGAGCTGTTTTTT.

The chain couples TRBV19 to TRBJ2-2; the D gene is possibly TRBD2 (6 bases). The CDR3 totals 15 residues. Trimming left V 3 bases short and J 0 bases short, with 8 bases between. CDR1 and CDR2 from the germline V gene are LNHDA and SQIVND (reference sequence). The CDR3 nucleotides read TGTGCCAGTAGTATCGGGACTTCGAACACCGGGGAGCTGTTTTTT. It specifies CASSIGTSNTGELFF.

V and J are TRBV30 and TRBJ1-3, with D perhaps TRBD1 (6 bases). Germline-derived CDR1 and CDR2 are GTSNPN and SVGIG (reference sequence). The CDR3 consists of 13 residues. Trimming left V 4 bases short and J 7 bases short, with 14 bases between. The CDR3 spells CAWKWQGRNTIYF. The CDR3 nucleotides read TGTGCCTGGAAGTGGCAGGGGCGCAACACCATATATTTT.

This clone was recorded only once. The rearrangement links TRBV19 to TRBJ1-5, with TRBD1 matching over 8 bases. V was clipped by 3 bases and J by 5 bases; unmatched bases: 6. Germline V lookup: CDR1 LNHDA, CDR2 SQIVND (reference sequence). The CDR3 is 15 amino acids. CDR3 nucleotides: TGTGCCAGTAGTATTCTATCCAGGGGGCATCAGCCCCAGCATTTT. Translating gives CASSILSRGHQPQHF.

The chain combines TRBV7-2 with TRBJ1-6; D gene ambiguous. V dropped 4 bases and J dropped 11 bases, with 18 bases sitting between them. CDR1 and CDR2 (germline): SGHTA, FQGNSA. The CDR3 runs to 15 residues. The CDR3 nucleotides are TGTGCCAGCAGCTCGAGGACTCTCGCGATGGCACCCCTCCACTTT. Translated, it gives CASSSRTLAMAPLHF. Supplemented by reference TRBV7-2 and TRBJ1-6, the full variable domain reads GAGVSQSPSNKVTEKGKDVELRCDPISGHTALYWYRQSLGQGLEFLIYFQGNSAPDKSGLPSDRFSAERTGGSVSTLTIQRTQQEDSAVYLCASSSRTLAMAPLHFGNGTRLTVT.

J is TRBJ2-1 and V is TRBV7-9; 7 bases are shared with TRBD1. Germline V gene data show CDR1 as SEHNR and CDR2 as FQNEAQ (reference sequence). CDR3 length equals 15 residues. The junction had 9 bases not matched to a gene; V was cut back by 4 bases and J by 6 bases. CDR3 sequence reads: CASSYNRGRGNEQFF. Written as DNA, the CDR3 is TGTGCCAGCAGCTACAACAGGGGAAGGGGCAATGAGCAGTTCTTC. Full variable domain (missing parts from reference TRBV7-9 and TRBJ2-1): DTGVSQNPRHKITKRGQNVTFRCDPISEHNRLYWYRQTLGQGPEFLTYFQNEAQLEKSRLLSDRFSAERPKGSFSTLEIQRTEQGDSAMYLCASSYNRGRGNEQFFGPGTRLTVL.

This chain joins TRBV7-8 and TRBJ2-5, with 8 bases fitting TRBD2. The CDR3 length is 18 residues. The trim removed 1 base at V and 2 bases at J, leaving 12 bases unmatched. CDR1 is SGHVS and CDR2 is FQNEAQ in the germline V gene. The CDR3 spells CASSLGETPGLGQETQYF. The CDR3 nucleotides are TGTGCCAGCAGCTTAGGCGAGACTCCGGGACTAGGACAAGAGACCCAGTACTTC. Full variable domain (missing parts from reference TRBV7-8 and TRBJ2-5): GAGVSQSPRYKVAKRGQDVALRCDPISGHVSLFWYQQALGQGPEFLTYFQNEAQLDKSGLPSDRFFAERPEGSVSTLKIQRTQQEDSAVYLCASSLGETPGLGQETQYFGPGTRLLVL.

The chain combines TRBV7-8 with TRBJ2-3; perhaps TRBD2 as D (5 bases). V lost 4 bases and J 8 bases, leaving 22 bases between the germline ends. The CDR3 totals 16 residues. In germline, CDR1 is SGHVS, CDR2 FQNEAQ. The CDR3 reads CASSSRTPERFVTQYF. In DNA, the CDR3 is TGTGCCAGCAGCTCACGAACCCCGGAGCGGTTTGTTACGCAGTATTTT. Combining the CDR3 with reference TRBV7-8 and TRBJ2-3 gives the whole variable domain GAGVSQSPRYKVAKRGQDVALRCDPISGHVSLFWYQQALGQGPEFLTYFQNEAQLDKSGLPSDRFFAERPEGSVSTLKIQRTQQEDSAVYLCASSSRTPERFVTQYFGPGTRLTVL.

The genes are TRBV6-5 and TRBJ1-4; D unresolved. The CDR3 length is 15 residues. V was cut by 0 bases and J by 5 bases, with 10 bases left in between. The germline gives CDR1 MNHEY, CDR2 SVGAGI. The CDR3 loop reads CASSYSPGGNEKLFF. CDR3 nucleotides: TGTGCCAGCAGTTACTCGCCAGGTGGGAATGAAAAACTGTTTTTT.

V is TRBV5-6 and J is TRBJ2-1, with D possibly matching TRBD2 (5 bases). The CDR3 is 15 residues long. CDR1 and CDR2 from the germline V gene are SGHDT and YYEEEE. V was clipped by 5 bases and J by 5 bases, with 17 bases between them. The CDR3 spells CASRRGLGENNEQFF. DNA for the CDR3: TGTGCCAGCAGACGAGGGTTGGGTGAGAACAATGAGCAGTTCTTC.

This rearrangement joins TRBV12-5 to TRBJ2-7, with D tentatively TRBD1 (5 bases). V was trimmed by 5 bases and J by 1 base, leaving 12 bases between them. The length of the CDR3 is 14 residues. Germline loops: CDR1 LGHNT, CDR2 FRNRAP. CDR3: CASGPNRLSYEQYF. CDR3 nucleotides: TGTGCTAGTGGTCCGAACAGGTTATCCTACGAGCAGTACTTC.

The sample holds a few counts of this clone. The rearrangement uses TRBV5-4 and TRBJ2-3; 7 bases agree with TRBD1. V gave up 4 bases and J gave up 1 base; unmatched junction bases: 9. CDR1 SGHNT and CDR2 YYREEE come from the germline V gene (reference sequence). The CDR3 extends over 16 amino acids. The CDR3 sequence: CASSSTRGLGTDTQYF. Written as DNA, the CDR3 is TGTGCCAGCAGCAGCACGAGGGGGCTGGGCACAGATACGCAGTATTTT.

The rearrangement joins TRBV19 to TRBJ1-1; 12 bases align to TRBD1. V dropped 4 bases and J dropped 5; count of bases not matched to a gene: 8. Germline CDR1 LNHDA, CDR2 SQIVND (reference sequence). The length of the CDR3 is 16 residues. The DNA of the CDR3 is TGTGCCAGTAGTAAGCAAGCGGGACAGGGGGCTACTGAAGCTTTCTTT. This sequence encodes CASSKQAGQGATEAFF.

V and J are TRBV18 and TRBJ1-6; 7 bases agree with TRBD1. The CDR3 spans 18 residues. V gave up 2 bases and J gave up 8 bases; unmatched junction bases: 15. Germline values: CDR1 KGHSH, CDR2 LQKENI. CDR3 in DNA: TGTGCCAGCTCACCATCGCAGGGGGTCATAACTATTGATTCACCCCTCCACTTT. Its protein product is CASSPSQGVITIDSPLHF.

The chain carries TRBV7-9 and TRBJ2-3; D uncertain. This CDR3 region has 15 residues. V dropped 1 base and J dropped 4 bases, with 12 bases sitting between them. Germline lookup yields CDR1 SEHNR and CDR2 FQNEAQ (reference sequence). DNA of the CDR3: TGTGCCAGCAGCTTAGGGAGTAGGTCCGCAGATACGCAGTATTTT. Translated, it gives CASSLGSRSADTQYF.

The V call is TRBV6-5, the J call TRBJ1-2, with D possibly matching TRBD1 (5 bases). V was shortened by 10 bases and J by 4 bases, with 19 bases between the two germline ends. The CDR3 covers 14 residues. From germline, CDR1 is MNHEY and CDR2 SVGAGI. This chain's CDR3 is CATTTRGRSYGYTF. CDR3 nucleotide sequence: TGTGCCACCACGACGCGGGGCCGCAGCTATGGCTACACCTTC.

The chain combines TRBV19 with TRBJ1-2, with 7 bases aligning to TRBD1. CDR3 length equals 14 residues. Germline CDR1 LNHDA, CDR2 SQIVND (reference sequence). Trimming at V came to 6 bases and at J to 0 bases, leaving 4 bases not matched to a gene. CDR3 sequence (DNA): TGTGCCAGTAGCAGGGACAGAGCTAACTATGGCTACACCTTC. Protein product: CASSRDRANYGYTF.

V gene TRBV7-9 combines with J gene TRBJ1-2; 8 bases agree with TRBD1. V was pared by 5 bases and J by 4 bases, with 12 bases of the junction left unmatched. The CDR3 totals 16 residues. Germline V gene sequence: CDR1 SEHNR, CDR2 FQNEAQ (reference sequence). The CDR3 spells CASSNPGQGSAYGYTF. CDR3 in DNA: TGTGCCAGCAGCAACCCCGGACAGGGAAGCGCCTATGGCTACACCTTC.

V and J are TRBV6-5 and TRBJ2-5; 7 nucleotides line up with TRBD2. CDR3 length equals 11 residues. Germline V gives CDR1 MNHEY, CDR2 SVGAGI. With 7 bases clipped from V and 5 bases from J, the junction kept 1 base outside the gene matches. CDR3 nucleotides: TGTGCCAGCACGCGGGGGGAGACCCAGTACTTC. It encodes CASTRGETQYF.

This chain uses TRBV6-2 or TRBV6-3 with TRBJ1-2; the match to TRBD1 covers 8 bases. This CDR3 spans 14 amino acids. With V trimmed by 4 bases and J by 4 bases, 5 bases remained unmatched. Germline assignment: CDR1 MNHEY and CDR2 SVGEGT. DNA of the CDR3: TGTGCCAGCAGTTTCAACAGGGGGAGCTATGGCTACACCTTC. Its protein product is CASSFNRGSYGYTF.

V gene TRBV10-1 combines with J gene TRBJ2-1; D is perhaps TRBD2 (6 bases). Trimming took 4 bases from V and 0 from J, leaving 10 bases between them. Germline CDR1 and CDR2: WNHNN and SYGVQD (reference sequence). This CDR3 has 15 residues. CDR3 protein: CASSVAVSSYNEQFF. CDR3 DNA sequence: TGCGCCAGCAGTGTAGCGGTCAGCTCCTACAATGAGCAGTTCTTC.

This clone was seen a few times. The gene calls are TRBV7-2 and TRBJ1-4; 9 positions match TRBD1. CDR3 size: 15 residues. V dropped 4 bases and J dropped 6; count of bases not matched to a gene: 6. CDR1 and CDR2 (germline): SGHTA, FQGNSA. The CDR3 protein is CASSSLQGADEKLFF. Written as DNA, the CDR3 is TGTGCCAGCAGCTCCCTACAGGGGGCGGATGAAAAACTGTTTTTT.

The DNA of the CDR3 is TGTGCCAGCACCCGGGGTTTTGGCAATGAGCAGTTCTTC. Translated, it gives CASTRGFGNEQFF. This chain uses TRBV6-5 with TRBJ2-1; the D gene is possibly TRBD2 (5 bases). From germline, CDR1 is MNHEY and CDR2 SVGAGI. The CDR3 is 13 amino acids. The ends were cut back, 7 bases at V and 6 bases at J, with 13 bases in the middle.

V gene TRBV2 combines with J gene TRBJ2-3; D is perhaps TRBD1 (6 bases). Trimming removed 5 bases from V and 2 bases from J, with 14 bases in between. The germline CDR1 and CDR2 sequences are SNHLY and FYNNEI. The CDR3 has 15 amino acids. CDR3 protein: CASSPQGIPTDTQYF. The CDR3 nucleotides read TGTGCCAGCAGTCCACAGGGCATCCCCACAGATACGCAGTATTTT.

This clone occurred once. This chain uses TRBV30 with TRBJ1-1, with D unresolved. The germline CDR1 and CDR2 sequences are GTSNPN and SVGIG (reference sequence). CDR3 length: 16 residues. V gave up 2 bases and J gave up 0 bases, with 16 bases separating them. The chain's CDR3 is CAWSLGGRGLNTEAFF. The CDR3 bases are TGTGCCTGGAGTTTAGGAGGGAGAGGACTGAACACTGAAGCTTTCTTT.

The chain links TRBV2 to TRBJ2-3; no clear D. The CDR3 consists of 14 residues. The germline gives CDR1 SNHLY, CDR2 FYNNEI. Trimming removed 4 bases from V and 0 bases from J, with 8 bases in between. The chain's CDR3 is CASSGSPSTDTQYF. CDR3 bases: TGTGCCAGCAGTGGGAGCCCTAGCACAGATACGCAGTATTTT. Filled out from reference TRBV2 and TRBJ2-3, the complete variable domain reads EPEVTQTPSHQVTQMGQEVILRCVPISNHLYFYWYRQILGQKVEFLVSFYNNEISEKSEIFDDQFSVERPDGSNFTLKIRSTKLEDSAMYFCASSGSPSTDTQYFGPGTRLTVL.

The chain is built from TRBV19 and TRBJ1-2, with TRBD1 identical over 8 bases. The CDR3 is 16 amino acids. The germline gives CDR1 LNHDA, CDR2 SQIVND (reference sequence). Trimming took 5 bases from V and 2 from J; bases not matched to a gene: 10. CDR3 residues: CASSSGTGWANYGYTF. CDR3 in DNA: TGTGCCAGTAGTTCTGGGACAGGATGGGCGAACTATGGCTACACCTTC.